The TCR beta chain described here comes from a study of molecular identifiers for immune sequencing clone quantification listed by TCRdb under 2018. Study-wide context: For a replicate experiment, RNA from around 20,000 or 100,000 naive CD8 T cells was divided into five aliquots, of which four were sequenced. This methods study used CD8 T cells to benchmark TCR RNA copy counting and molecular-identifier clustering-based TCR repertoire sequencing (MIDCIRS).

The investigation overall reported the following: Even against a background of about a million naive CD8 T cells, spiked-in Jurkat TCR RNA amounting to a single cell's worth was reported to be detectable. Identical TCR molecules sharing a barcode could cause highly expanded clone sizes to be underestimated. Without barcode sub-clustering, chimeric consensus sequences inflated TCR diversity; chimeras reached as high as 47%. Around 2.8 recovered TCR RNA copies per cell were obtained by modeling, versus about 10 by digital PCR, implying a capture efficiency of 25% to 30%. Naive libraries contained spiked-in Jurkat TCR RNA (approximately nine copies' worth), which is not part of the donor repertoire. In CMV-specific effector cells, over 98% of molecules were held by clones above 20 RNA copies, whereas under 1% of molecules were held by such clones in naive cells.

Libraries of naive CD8 T cells were built from anywhere between roughly 18,000 and 1,000,000 sorted cells, with 10%, 30% or 50% of the purified RNA used. Naive CD8 T cells, defined as CD8+CD4-CCR7+CD45RA+, were FACS-sorted into RLT Plus buffer on a BD FACSAria II. To test detection sensitivity, Jurkat RNA equivalent to approximately ten TCR copies was spiked into samples of about 18,000-1,000,000 naive CD8 T cells. CD8 T cells were enriched with RosetteSep CD8+ T Cell Enrichment Cocktail and Ficoll-Paque, followed by ACK red cell lysis. The library was prepared using PCR. The instrument given in TCRdb is NextSeq 500. Bulk TCR libraries were made following a previously described method, with the TCR primers given in Table S5. Purification of total RNA was performed with the Qiagen AllPrep DNA/RNA kit. Before any analysis, reads coming from multiple sequencing runs of the same library were combined into one pool. In the authors' own workflow: Reads were retained only if an exact TCR constant sequence was present, and the retained reads were trimmed to 150 nt and grouped according to their 12-nt molecular barcodes. Reads in each barcode group were sub-clustered using a 15% Levenshtein threshold, and a quality-weighted consensus sequence was built for each RNA molecule. Non-functional sequences were discarded, and so were lower-count sequences lying one edit away from another sequence. Based on a fit of two negative binomial distributions, barcode sub-clusters having less than 20% of the maximum read count were discarded. TCRdb cleaned the public reads at Q25 with fastp, built clones with MiXCR and kept in-frame beta chains. Rows with a matching CDR3 protein are joined into one entry that keeps the most common DNA and genes. TCRdb, not the original authors, processed these V and J calls. This sample holds tens of thousands of distinct CDR3 sequences; around 27% were observed only once. The top ten clones comprise about 0.73% of the sample.

Worth noting for this clonotype: Its cognate antigen has yet to be identified. The input lacks base qualities; no much larger clone sits a single base away.

The germline ends are 20 bases apart after V is trimmed by 2 bases and J by 9 bases. Including the terminal cysteine and phenylalanine, the CDR3 comprises 16 residues. The only DNA kept is the CDR3, 48 bases in frame from the first base. CDR1 MNHEY and CDR2 SMNVEV were looked up in the germline V gene (reference sequence). This TCR derives from a human donor in good health. Some libraries in this study had Jurkat cell RNA spiked in. The sequence is built from TRBV27 and TRBJ1-5; tentative D gene TRBD1, with 5 bases matching. Material: naive CD8+ T cells from blood, with Jurkat cell RNA spiked in. According to the study, the label for this sample's cell subset or site signals: FACS-sorted CD8+CD4-CCR7+CD45RA+ naive T cells. The DNA reads TGTGCCAGCAGTTTAACGGGTCAGGGAGTCGATCCGCCCCAGCATTTT. It is translated as CASSLTGQGVDPPQHF.